These 20 T cell receptor beta chains share one sample of origin, sequenced in a study of blood T cell repertoires in COVID-19. This table comes from immunoSEQ multiplex PCR, and its TCRdb copy is limited to in-frame clones, with some not included. The sample has some 150,000 clones, about 85% seen once. Specimen: peripheral blood. These receptors all stem from a woman aged 70-85 years with COVID-19, enrolled during active disease.

The chain employs TRBV6-2 or TRBV6-3 and TRBJ1-2; 9 nucleotides align to TRBD1. The CDR3 length is 17 residues. V shed 5 bases and J 2 bases; nucleotides not matched to a gene: 12. Germline V gene lookup returns CDR1 MNHEY and CDR2 SVGEGT. The CDR3 sequence is CASSRPGTGKGNYGYTF. The DNA of the CDR3 is TGTGCCAGCAGTAGACCCGGGACAGGGAAGGGGAACTATGGCTACACCTTC.

With respect to this clone: A junction boundary mismatches the germline segment, possibly from a read error. The same CDR3 can be traced to other DNA sequences in this sample. The chain has TRBV5-4 and TRBJ1-2; 10 nucleotides match TRBD1. The CDR3 sequence is 13 residues long. The germline V gene has CDR1 SGHNT and CDR2 YYREEE (reference sequence). For the CDR3, the DNA is TGTGCCAGCAGTTTGGACAGGGGGGGAGGCTACACCTTC. Protein: CASSLDRGGGYTF.

The chain couples TRBV11-2 to TRBJ2-5, with 9 bases lining up with TRBD1. V was pared by 3 bases and J by 4 bases, with 6 bases of the junction left unmatched. CDR1 and CDR2 from the germline V gene are SGHAT and FQNNGV. CDR3 length equals 15 residues. The CDR3 DNA reads as TGTGCCAGCAGCTTGGACAGGGGTAATCTAGAGACCCAGTACTTC. Protein sequence: CASSLDRGNLETQYF.

This clone occurred a few times. The gene calls are TRBV3-1 (or the pseudogene TRBV3-2) and TRBJ1-1; possibly TRBD1 for D (5 bases). Germline CDR1 is LGHDT and CDR2 is YNNKEL (reference sequence). The CDR3 extends over 14 amino acids. V was cut by 0 bases and J by 10 bases, with 15 bases left in between. This CDR3 is CASSQDRWGGGAFF. CDR3 DNA: TGTGCCAGCAGCCAAGATCGCTGGGGCGGGGGAGCTTTCTTT.

This chain connects TRBV28 to TRBJ2-7; 9 bases map to TRBD2. The germline CDR1 and CDR2 sequences are MDHEN and SYDVKM. The CDR3 covers 15 residues. Losses at the gene ends were 4 bases for V and 0 bases for J; bases not matched to a gene: 4. The chain's CDR3 is CASSSLAGNSYEQYF. The CDR3 nucleotides read TGTGCCAGCAGTTCCCTAGCGGGAAACTCCTACGAGCAGTACTTC.

This rearrangement joins TRBV4-1 to TRBJ2-1, with TRBD2 as a possible D gene (6 bases). V lost 5 bases to trimming and J lost 12 bases, with 17 bases between them. Germline CDR1 and CDR2: MGHRA and YSYEKL. This CDR3 is 13 amino acids long. CDR3 sequence (DNA): TGCGCCAGCAGCACTACCGAACTAGCTCCGCAGTTCTTC. Amino acids: CASSTTELAPQFF.

The J gene is TRBJ2-7, the V gene TRBV11-2, with 9 bases lining up with TRBD1. J was trimmed by 0 bases and V by 5 bases; bases with no gene match: 11. The CDR3 extends over 17 amino acids. Germline V gives CDR1 SGHAT, CDR2 FQNNGV. CDR3 loop: CASSPINRGRPSYEQYF. CDR3 DNA sequence: TGTGCCAGCAGCCCGATCAACAGGGGGCGTCCCTCCTACGAGCAGTACTTC.

The chain carries TRBV6-5 and TRBJ2-1, with D maybe TRBD1 (5 bases). CDR3 length: 15 residues. V was clipped by 0 bases and J by 0 bases, with 6 bases between them. CDR1 is MNHEY and CDR2 is SVGAGI in the germline V gene. CDR3: CASSYSQGSYNEQFF. The CDR3 bases are TGTGCCAGCAGTTACTCTCAGGGCTCCTACAATGAGCAGTTCTTC.

The V call is TRBV5-4, the J call TRBJ2-3, with 12 nucleotides matching TRBD2. This CDR3 has 16 amino acids. The V gene end was trimmed by 3 bases and the J gene end by 5 bases; junction bases not matched to a gene: 7. CDR1 is SGHNT, CDR2 YYREEE, per germline (reference sequence). The CDR3 sequence is CASSSLAGGPVDTQYF. The CDR3 DNA follows: TGTGCCAGCAGCTCTCTAGCGGGGGGGCCCGTAGATACGCAGTATTTT.

The CDR3 DNA is TGTGCCAGCAGCTCGTCATTTAAATCAGGGACTACGGCCAAAAACATTCAGTACTTC. Translating it yields CASSSSFKSGTTAKNIQYF. The chain joins TRBV5-6 to TRBJ2-4, with 7 nucleotides matching TRBD2. The CDR3 consists of 19 residues. V gave up 3 bases and J gave up 1 base; unmatched junction bases: 16. Germline V gives CDR1 SGHDT, CDR2 YYEEEE.

The V and J genes are TRBV7-9 and TRBJ1-1, with a tentative D call TRBD1 (5 bases). Germline V gene lookup returns CDR1 SEHNR and CDR2 FQNEAQ (reference sequence). The CDR3 totals 14 residues. V dropped 1 base and J dropped 6 bases, with 12 bases sitting between them. Here the CDR3 reads CASSLDWGEPEAFF. The CDR3 DNA is TGTGCCAGCAGCTTAGATTGGGGGGAACCTGAAGCTTTCTTT.

The rearrangement joins TRBV7-3 to TRBJ1-6; D possibly corresponds to TRBD1 (6 bases). V lost 1 base and J lost 7, with 11 bases in between. The CDR3 runs to 15 residues. The V gene's germline CDR1 is SGHTA and CDR2 FQGTGA. CDR3 coding DNA: TGTGCCAGCAGCTTAAGTGGGGGCCTAAATTCACCCCTCCACTTT. It translates to CASSLSGGLNSPLHF. The full variable domain, in which reference TRBV7-3 and TRBJ1-6 provide the parts outside the CDR3, is GAGVSQTPSNKVTEKGKYVELRCDPISGHTALYWYRQSLGQGPEFLIYFQGTGAADDSGLPNDRFFAVRPEGSVSTLKIQRTERGDSAVYLCASSLSGGLNSPLHFGNGTRLTVT.

The chain carries TRBV14 and TRBJ2-1; D possibly corresponds to TRBD1 (6 bases). The CDR3 runs 16 residues. Germline V gene lookup returns CDR1 SGHDN and CDR2 FVKESK. Trimming shortened V by 1 base and J by 1 base, and 11 bases separated the two germline ends. This CDR3 is CASSQGWGPSYNEQFF. For the CDR3, the DNA is TGTGCCAGCAGCCAAGGCTGGGGGCCGTCCTACAATGAGCAGTTCTTC.

The chain is built from TRBV4-2 and TRBJ2-5; 10 nucleotides match TRBD2. Germline CDR1 and CDR2: LGHNA and YNFKEQ. With 1 base clipped from V and 4 bases from J, the junction kept 9 bases outside the gene matches. CDR3 length: 17 residues. The CDR3 spells CASSQGLAGALGETQYF. CDR3 nucleotide sequence: TGTGCCAGCAGCCAAGGGCTAGCGGGGGCCCTCGGAGAGACCCAGTACTTC.

The chain employs TRBV30 and TRBJ1-5; 9 bases line up with TRBD1. V shed 1 base and J 4 bases; nucleotides not matched to a gene: 2. Germline V gene lookup returns CDR1 GTSNPN and CDR2 SVGIG (reference sequence). The CDR3 totals 14 residues. The CDR3 region is CAWSADRGNQPQHF. CDR3 coding DNA: TGTGCCTGGAGTGCAGACAGGGGGAATCAGCCCCAGCATTTT.

The rearrangement uses TRBV7-2 and TRBJ2-1; no definite D call. CDR1 is SGHTA, CDR2 FQGNSA, per germline. This CDR3 has 18 residues. The V gene lost 2 bases and the J gene lost 2 bases, with 19 bases spanning the gap. The DNA of the CDR3 is TGTGCCAGCAGCTTACTTGATTCGAGCGCCCTGACCTACAATGAGCAGTTCTTC. Translated: CASSLLDSSALTYNEQFF. The variable domain in full, with the rest retrieved from reference TRBV7-2 and TRBJ2-1, is GAGVSQSPSNKVTEKGKDVELRCDPISGHTALYWYRQSLGQGLEFLIYFQGNSAPDKSGLPSDRFSAERTGGSVSTLTIQRTQQEDSAVYLCASSLLDSSALTYNEQFFGPGTRLTVL.

The chain carries TRBV4-1 and TRBJ2-5, with D perhaps matching TRBD1 (6 bases). The V end was cut by 0 bases, the J end by 5 bases, with 13 bases between. Germline CDR1 and CDR2: MGHRA and YSYEKL. The CDR3 sequence is 15 residues long. This chain's CDR3 is CASSQERDRRETQYF. CDR3 bases: TGCGCCAGCAGCCAAGAACGAGACAGGAGGGAGACCCAGTACTTC.

The CDR3 here is CASSQNSPGQETQYF. CDR3 in DNA: TGTGCCAGCAGCCAAAACTCTCCGGGGCAAGAGACCCAGTACTTC. The chain joins TRBV3-1 (or the pseudogene TRBV3-2) to TRBJ2-5; the D gene is possibly TRBD2 (5 bases). Germline CDR1 reads LGHDT; CDR2 reads YNNKEL (reference sequence). Trimming cost V 2 bases and J 2 bases, with 12 bases left between them. The CDR3 runs to 15 residues.

This clone was seen only a few times. This chain joins TRBV7-9 and TRBJ2-7; no reliable D call. CDR3 size: 16 residues. Germline loops: CDR1 SEHNR, CDR2 FQNEAQ (reference sequence). V was trimmed by 0 bases and J by 0 bases, leaving 12 bases between them. CDR3: CASSLALNPSSYEQYF. CDR3 DNA: TGTGCCAGCAGCTTAGCGCTCAACCCTAGCTCCTACGAGCAGTACTTC.

V gene TRBV3-1 (or the pseudogene TRBV3-2) combines with J gene TRBJ2-7; no firm D call. Germline V gene lookup returns CDR1 LGHDT and CDR2 YNNKEL (reference sequence). The germline V and J ends were trimmed by 0 bases and 6 bases, with 12 bases remaining between them. The CDR3 has 14 residues. CDR3 protein: CASSQDSRSGEQYF. Written as DNA, the CDR3 is TGTGCCAGCAGCCAAGATTCCAGATCGGGCGAGCAGTACTTC.